This entry lists 9 T cell receptor beta chains sequenced from one sample in a study of cytomegalovirus exposure and HLA in healthy donors. 13 Jbeta primers and 60 Vbeta primers were used for the PCR. Profiled with immunoSEQ multiplex PCR; TCRdb holds only in-frame clones, not every one. The sample holds approximately 110,000 clones; around two thirds are singletons and the top ten take around 4%. Sequenced: PBMCs. The receptor source for this set is a man aged 25 to 40 in good health and CMV-seropositive.

This chain links TRBV7-9 with TRBJ1-2, with D possibly TRBD1 on 6 matching bases. The V end was cut by 5 bases, the J end by 7 bases, with 14 bases between. The CDR3 runs 13 residues. Germline loops: CDR1 SEHNR, CDR2 FQNEAQ (reference sequence). CDR3: CASSRGHDGGYTF. In nucleotides, the CDR3 is TGTGCCAGCAGCCGGGGACATGATGGTGGCTACACCTTC.

CDR3 amino acids: CASSYGGSGLTDTQYF. CDR3 bases: TGTGCCAGCAGTTACGGGGGTAGCGGGCTCACAGATACGCAGTATTTT. This rearrangement joins TRBV6-5 to TRBJ2-3; 7 nucleotides match TRBD2. Germline assignment: CDR1 MNHEY and CDR2 SVGAGI. J was trimmed by 2 bases and V by 2 bases; bases with no gene match: 7. The CDR3 spans 16 residues.

CDR3 DNA sequence: TGTGCCAGCAGCTTGGGGATAGCATACTTTGGCTACACCTTC. Translating it yields CASSLGIAYFGYTF. The chain uses TRBV5-6 and TRBJ1-2; D is uncertain. Germline lookup yields CDR1 SGHDT and CDR2 YYEEEE. The ends were cut back, 0 bases at V and 7 bases at J, with 13 bases in the middle. The CDR3 runs to 14 residues.

J is TRBJ2-6 and V is TRBV21-1; the table assigns TRBD2, which was not confirmed against the DNA. TRBV21-1 is listed as a pseudogene. The CDR3 is made up of 16 amino acids. For the CDR3, the DNA is TGTGCCAGCAGCCTAGCAGAGGGCTCTGGGGCCAACGTCCTGACTTTC. Its protein is CASSLAEGSGANVLTF.

J is TRBJ1-6 and V is TRBV19, with D tentatively TRBD1 (5 bases). This CDR3 is built from 15 residues. V lost 11 bases, J lost 0 bases, and 14 bases lay in between. Germline CDR1 is LNHDA and CDR2 is SQIVND (reference sequence). DNA for the CDR3: TGTGCCGCCAGAAGAGACAGCTCCTATAATTCACCCCTCCACTTT. Translated: CAARRDSSYNSPLHF. The variable domain in full, with the rest retrieved from reference TRBV19 and TRBJ1-6, is DGGITQSPKYLFRKEGQNVTLSCEQNLNHDAMYWYRQDPGQGLRLIYYSQIVNDFQKGDIAEGYSVSREKKESFPLTVTSAQKNPTAFYLCAARRDSSYNSPLHFGNGTRLTVT.

The chain couples TRBV5-1 to TRBJ1-4; 7 bases map to TRBD1. The CDR3 has 16 residues. Germline values: CDR1 SGHRS, CDR2 YFSETQ. V trimming: 0 bases; J trimming: 3 bases; junction bases outside the gene matches: 5. Written as DNA, the CDR3 is TGCGCCAGCAGCTTGGCCGACAGGGTTCCTAATGAAAAACTGTTTTTT. It translates to CASSLADRVPNEKLFF.

The rearrangement joins TRBV5-3 to TRBJ1-2, with D unresolved. TRBV5-3 is an ORF for which the function is uncertain. CDR3 size: 15 residues. The ends were cut back, 4 bases at V and 0 bases at J, with 13 bases in the middle. DNA for the CDR3: TGTGCCAGAAGCCTCTTGGGCAGGACTAACTATGGCTACACCTTC. Encoded protein: CARSLLGRTNYGYTF.

This clone was found a few times. As DNA, the CDR3 is TGTGCCAGCAGCCCCGGGTCGCGAAACGACTATGGCTACACCTTC. It specifies CASSPGSRNDYGYTF. J is TRBJ1-2 and V is TRBV5-4, with D unclear. CDR3 length: 15 residues. Per germline, CDR1 SGHNT and CDR2 YYREEE (reference sequence). V shed 4 bases and J shed 3 bases, with 16 bases lying between them.

V gene TRBV28 combines with J gene TRBJ1-4; 8 nucleotides line up with TRBD1. The CDR3 has 15 residues. V lost 5 bases and J lost 3; bases outside the gene matches: 5. The germline V gene has CDR1 MDHEN and CDR2 SYDVKM. The CDR3 coding sequence is TGTGCCAGCAGTGAAACAGGGGGACCTAATGAAAAACTGTTTTTT. Translating gives CASSETGGPNEKLFF.